A single sample is the source of the 12 T cell receptor beta chains below, sequenced in a study of blood T cell repertoires in COVID-19. The method was immunoSEQ multiplex PCR; TCRdb's version includes in-frame clones alone and lacks a portion of them. In the table there are over 65,000 clones, 87% of which are singletons. Sequenced: peripheral blood. Source of these receptors: a human donor in a cohort sampled during active COVID-19.

The V call is TRBV6-5, the J call TRBJ1-5, with TRBD1 matching over 8 bases. The V and J ends lost 5 bases and 4 bases, in that order; junction bases with no gene match: 4. This CDR3 is 14 amino acids long. In germline, CDR1 is MNHEY, CDR2 SVGAGI. Written as DNA, the CDR3 is TGTGCCAGCAGTCGACAGGGGTTGAATCAGCCCCAGCATTTT. This sequence encodes CASSRQGLNQPQHF.

The table lists this clone with a few counts. One end of the junction fails to match germline, which may point to a read error. The chain is built from TRBV30 and TRBJ2-7; 11 bases map to TRBD2. The CDR3 spans 12 residues. Germline assignment: CDR1 GTSNPN and CDR2 SVGIG (reference sequence). The CDR3 coding sequence is TGTGCCTGGACCCTTTCCCTAGGGACTAGCGGATTC. Translation: CAWTLSLGTSGF.

V is TRBV6-6 and J is TRBJ1-1; D may be TRBD1 (6 bases). The CDR3 length is 16 residues. Trimming shortened V by 2 bases and J by 7 bases, and 20 bases separated the two germline ends. Germline lookup yields CDR1 MNHNY and CDR2 SVGAGI (reference sequence). The CDR3 sequence is CASSYAPGTTGHEAFF. DNA for the CDR3: TGTGCCAGCAGTTACGCCCCCGGGACAACTGGCCATGAAGCTTTCTTT.

This chain connects TRBV4-1 to TRBJ1-5; a possible D gene is TRBD1 (5 bases). Germline V gene lookup returns CDR1 MGHRA and CDR2 YSYEKL. V dropped 3 bases and J dropped 5 bases, with 11 bases sitting between them. CDR3 length: 14 residues. In DNA, the CDR3 is TGCGCCAGCAGCCAGGGACGGGGGGATCAGCCCCAGCATTTT. Translation gives CASSQGRGDQPQHF.

The V and J genes are TRBV10-1 and TRBJ2-3; a weak D match, TRBD2 (5 bases). CDR1 is WNHNN and CDR2 is SYGVQD in the germline V gene (reference sequence). CDR3 size: 13 residues. With 7 bases removed from V and 1 base from J, the gap between germline ends came to 9 bases. CDR3 in amino acids: CASNDYGTDTQYF. CDR3 DNA: TGCGCCAGCAACGACTACGGCACAGATACGCAGTATTTT.

V and J are TRBV6-5 and TRBJ2-1; a weak D match, TRBD2 (6 bases). The CDR3 totals 14 residues. V was pared by 4 bases and J by 5 bases, with 12 bases between. Germline assignment: CDR1 MNHEY and CDR2 SVGAGI. CDR3 coding DNA: TGTGCCAGCAGTTTCCGGGGACTCAACAATGAGCAGTTCTTC. This sequence encodes CASSFRGLNNEQFF.

The chain carries TRBV28 and TRBJ2-5; TRBD1 aligns across 7 bases. CDR3 length: 14 residues. The germline CDR1 and CDR2 sequences are MDHEN and SYDVKM. J lost 2 bases, V lost 4 bases, and 4 bases had no gene match. CDR3 DNA: TGTGCCAGCAGTTCCGGGGACAGACAAGAGACCCAGTACTTC. Protein: CASSSGDRQETQYF.

In DNA form, the CDR3 reads TGTGCCAGCAGCCCGGTCGGGGGTCCCGAAGCTTTCTTT. Amino acid sequence: CASSPVGGPEAFF. V usage is TRBV5-6 and J usage is TRBJ1-1; a possible D gene is TRBD1 (5 bases). This CDR3 is built from 13 residues. Germline loops: CDR1 SGHDT, CDR2 YYEEEE. V lost 4 bases and J lost 8, with 15 bases in between.

V and J are TRBV7-8 and TRBJ2-6; 9 nucleotides align to TRBD2. This CDR3 is 18 amino acids long. V shed 10 bases and J 3 bases; nucleotides not matched to a gene: 16. Germline V gives CDR1 SGHVS, CDR2 FQNEAQ. CDR3 in DNA: TGTGCCACCTCCCCCGAGGCCCTAGCGGGAAGTGGGGCCAACGTCCTGACTTTC. Amino acid sequence: CATSPEALAGSGANVLTF.

The chain uses TRBV28 and TRBJ2-7, with 8 bases aligning to TRBD1. Germline V lookup: CDR1 MDHEN, CDR2 SYDVKM. V shed 7 bases and J 3 bases; nucleotides not matched to a gene: 8. The CDR3 consists of 14 residues. In DNA form, the CDR3 reads TGTGCCAGCACCTCGGGACAGGCCCTCTACGAGCAGTACTTC. It yields the protein CASTSGQALYEQYF. The whole variable domain, filled in from reference TRBV28 and TRBJ2-7, reads DVKVTQSSRYLVKRTGEKVFLECVQDMDHENMFWYRQDPGLGLRLIYFSYDVKMKEKGDIPEGYSVSREKKERFSLILESASTNQTSMYLCASTSGQALYEQYFGPGTRLTVT.

V is TRBV19 and J is TRBJ1-1; the D gene is possibly TRBD1 (5 bases). Germline V lookup: CDR1 LNHDA, CDR2 SQIVND (reference sequence). The CDR3 sequence is 13 residues long. The ends were cut back, 5 bases at V and 1 base at J, with 8 bases in the middle. The CDR3 DNA is TGTGCCAGTAGTCCCACAGGGAACACTGAAGCTTTCTTT. This sequence encodes CASSPTGNTEAFF. The full variable domain, rest sourced from reference TRBV19 and TRBJ1-1, is DGGITQSPKYLFRKEGQNVTLSCEQNLNHDAMYWYRQDPGQGLRLIYYSQIVNDFQKGDIAEGYSVSREKKESFPLTVTSAQKNPTAFYLCASSPTGNTEAFFGQGTRLTVV.

The table lists this clone with a count of one. The rearrangement joins TRBV15 to TRBJ1-1; 10 nucleotides line up with TRBD1. Germline V gene lookup returns CDR1 LNHNV and CDR2 YYDKDF (reference sequence). This CDR3 spans 15 amino acids. Losses at the gene ends were 3 bases for V and 5 bases for J; bases not matched to a gene: 6. DNA for the CDR3: TGTGCCACCAGCAGCCGGGGACAGGGGAGGACTGAAGCTTTCTTT. Translation: CATSSRGQGRTEAFF.